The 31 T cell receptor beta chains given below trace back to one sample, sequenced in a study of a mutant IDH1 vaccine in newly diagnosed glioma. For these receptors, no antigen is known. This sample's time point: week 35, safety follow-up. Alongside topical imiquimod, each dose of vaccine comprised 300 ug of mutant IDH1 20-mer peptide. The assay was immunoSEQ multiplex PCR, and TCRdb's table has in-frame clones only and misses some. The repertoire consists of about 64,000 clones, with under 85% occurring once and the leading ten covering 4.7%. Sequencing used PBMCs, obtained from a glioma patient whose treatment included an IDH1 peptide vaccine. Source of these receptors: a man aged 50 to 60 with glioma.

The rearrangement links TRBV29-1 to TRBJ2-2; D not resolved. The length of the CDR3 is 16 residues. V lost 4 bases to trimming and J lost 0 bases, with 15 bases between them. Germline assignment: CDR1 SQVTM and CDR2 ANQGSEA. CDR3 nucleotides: TGCAGCGTTGGACCCCGGACGGCCCCGAACACCGGGGAGCTGTTTTTT. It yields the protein CSVGPRTAPNTGELFF.

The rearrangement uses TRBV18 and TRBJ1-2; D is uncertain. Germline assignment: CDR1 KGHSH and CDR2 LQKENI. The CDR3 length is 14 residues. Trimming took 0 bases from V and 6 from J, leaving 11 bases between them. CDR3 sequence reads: CASSPPGLKDGYTF. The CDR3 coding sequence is TGTGCCAGCTCACCACCCGGGCTCAAGGATGGCTACACCTTC.

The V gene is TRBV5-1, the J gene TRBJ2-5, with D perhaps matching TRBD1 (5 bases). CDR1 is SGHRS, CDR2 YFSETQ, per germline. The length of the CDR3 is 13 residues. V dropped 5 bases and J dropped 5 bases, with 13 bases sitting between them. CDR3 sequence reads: CASSFTGWETQYF. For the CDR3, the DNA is TGCGCCAGCAGTTTTACAGGTTGGGAGACCCAGTACTTC.

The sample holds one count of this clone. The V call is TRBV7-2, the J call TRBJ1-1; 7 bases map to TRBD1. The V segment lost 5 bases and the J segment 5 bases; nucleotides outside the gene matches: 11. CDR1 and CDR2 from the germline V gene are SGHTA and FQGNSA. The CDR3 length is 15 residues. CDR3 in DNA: TGTGCCAGCAGCCCCAGGGTGACAGGGAGGACTGAAGCTTTCTTT. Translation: CASSPRVTGRTEAFF.

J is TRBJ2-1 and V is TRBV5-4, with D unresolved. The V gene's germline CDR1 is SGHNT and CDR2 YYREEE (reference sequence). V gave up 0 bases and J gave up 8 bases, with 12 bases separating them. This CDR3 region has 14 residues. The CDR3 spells CASSLVPDGDEQFF. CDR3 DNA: TGTGCCAGCAGCTTGGTTCCAGATGGCGATGAGCAGTTCTTC.

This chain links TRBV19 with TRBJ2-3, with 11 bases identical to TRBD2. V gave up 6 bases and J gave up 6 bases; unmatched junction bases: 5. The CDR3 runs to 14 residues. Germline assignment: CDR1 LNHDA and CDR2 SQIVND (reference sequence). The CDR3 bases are TGTGCCAGTAGGGGACTAGCGGCCAGGGATACGCAGTATTTT. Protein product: CASRGLAARDTQYF.

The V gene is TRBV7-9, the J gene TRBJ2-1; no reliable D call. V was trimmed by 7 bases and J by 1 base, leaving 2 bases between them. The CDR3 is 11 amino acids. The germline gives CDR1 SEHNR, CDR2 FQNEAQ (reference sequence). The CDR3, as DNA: TGTGCCAGCACGTCCTACAATGAGCAGTTCTTC. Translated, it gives CASTSYNEQFF.

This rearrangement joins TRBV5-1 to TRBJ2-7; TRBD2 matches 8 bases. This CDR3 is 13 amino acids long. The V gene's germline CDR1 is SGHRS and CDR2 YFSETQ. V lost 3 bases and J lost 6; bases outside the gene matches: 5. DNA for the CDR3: TGCGCCAGCAGCTCGGGACTAGGGAGCGAGCAGTACTTC. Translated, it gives CASSSGLGSEQYF.

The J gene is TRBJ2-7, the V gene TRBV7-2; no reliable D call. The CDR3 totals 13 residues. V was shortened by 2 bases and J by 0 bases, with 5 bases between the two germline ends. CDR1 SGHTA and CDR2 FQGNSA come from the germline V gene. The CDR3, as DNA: TGTGCCAGCAGCTTAAGCGCCTCCTACGAGCAGTACTTC. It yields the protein CASSLSASYEQYF.

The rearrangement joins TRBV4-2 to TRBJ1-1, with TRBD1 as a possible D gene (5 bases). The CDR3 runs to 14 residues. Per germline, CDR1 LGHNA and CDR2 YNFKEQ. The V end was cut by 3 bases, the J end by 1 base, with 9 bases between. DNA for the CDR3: TGTGCCAGCAGCCAGGACGGGACGAACACTGAAGCTTTCTTT. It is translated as CASSQDGTNTEAFF.

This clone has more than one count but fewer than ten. CDR3 loop: CASSDVAGEAFF. In nucleotides, the CDR3 is TGTGCCAGCAGTGACGTAGCGGGCGAAGCTTTCTTT. The chain couples TRBV5-4 to TRBJ1-1; D unclear. This CDR3 contains 12 residues. The V end lost 5 bases, the J end lost 8 bases, and 13 bases lay between the germline ends. In germline, CDR1 is SGHNT, CDR2 YYREEE (reference sequence).

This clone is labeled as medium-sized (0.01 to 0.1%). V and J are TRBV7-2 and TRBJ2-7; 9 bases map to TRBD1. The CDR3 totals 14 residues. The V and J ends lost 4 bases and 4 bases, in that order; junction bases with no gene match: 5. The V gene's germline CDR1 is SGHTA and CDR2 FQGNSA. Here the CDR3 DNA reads TGTGCCAGCAGCTATGGGACAGGGATTTACGAGCAGTACTTC. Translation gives CASSYGTGIYEQYF.

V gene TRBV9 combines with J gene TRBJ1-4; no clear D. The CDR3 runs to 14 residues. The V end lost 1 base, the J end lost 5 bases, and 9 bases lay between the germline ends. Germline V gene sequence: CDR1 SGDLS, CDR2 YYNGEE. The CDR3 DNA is TGTGCCAGCAGCGTAAGGCCGGGGAATGAAAAACTGTTTTTT. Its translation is CASSVRPGNEKLFF.

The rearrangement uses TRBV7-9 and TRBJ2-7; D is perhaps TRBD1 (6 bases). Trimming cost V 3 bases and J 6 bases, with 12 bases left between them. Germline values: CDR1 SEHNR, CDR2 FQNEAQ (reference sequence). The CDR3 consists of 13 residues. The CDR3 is CASSFLTGREQYF. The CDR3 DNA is TGTGCCAGCAGCTTTTTGACAGGTCGCGAGCAGTACTTC.

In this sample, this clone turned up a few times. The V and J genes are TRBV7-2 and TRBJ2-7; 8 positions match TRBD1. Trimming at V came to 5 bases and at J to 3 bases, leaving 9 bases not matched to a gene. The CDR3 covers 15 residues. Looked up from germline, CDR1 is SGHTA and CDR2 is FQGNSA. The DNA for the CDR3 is TGTGCCAGCAGCCCCCCAGGGGGCCGGTACTACGAGCAGTACTTC. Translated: CASSPPGGRYYEQYF.

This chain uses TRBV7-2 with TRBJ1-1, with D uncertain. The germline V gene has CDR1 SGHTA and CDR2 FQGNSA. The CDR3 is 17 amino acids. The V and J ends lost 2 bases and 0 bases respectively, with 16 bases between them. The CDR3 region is CASSLRPGGKVNTEAFF. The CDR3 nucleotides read TGTGCCAGCAGCTTACGGCCGGGTGGTAAGGTGAACACTGAAGCTTTCTTT.

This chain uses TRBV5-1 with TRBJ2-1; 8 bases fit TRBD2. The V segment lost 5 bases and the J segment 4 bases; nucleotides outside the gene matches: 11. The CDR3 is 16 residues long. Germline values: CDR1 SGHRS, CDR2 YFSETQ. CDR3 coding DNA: TGCGCCAGCAGTTTGTCTTCCGGGGGGGAGTACAATGAGCAGTTCTTC. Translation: CASSLSSGGEYNEQFF.

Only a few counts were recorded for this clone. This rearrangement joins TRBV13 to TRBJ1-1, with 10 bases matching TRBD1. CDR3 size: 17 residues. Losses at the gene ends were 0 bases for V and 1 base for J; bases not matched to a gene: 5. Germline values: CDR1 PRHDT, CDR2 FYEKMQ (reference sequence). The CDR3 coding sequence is TGTGCCAGCAGCTTAGGACACCGGGACAGGGGGAACACTGAAGCTTTCTTT. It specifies CASSLGHRDRGNTEAFF.

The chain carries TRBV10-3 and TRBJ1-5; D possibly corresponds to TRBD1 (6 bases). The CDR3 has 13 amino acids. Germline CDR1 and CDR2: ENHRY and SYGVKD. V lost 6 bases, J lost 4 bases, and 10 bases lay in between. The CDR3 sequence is CAISGQMNQPQHF. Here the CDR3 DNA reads TGTGCCATCAGCGGACAGATGAATCAGCCCCAGCATTTT.

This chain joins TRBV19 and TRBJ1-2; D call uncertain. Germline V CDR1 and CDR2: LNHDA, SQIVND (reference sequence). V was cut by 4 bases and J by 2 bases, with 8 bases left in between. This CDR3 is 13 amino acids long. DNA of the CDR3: TGTGCCAGTAGTAGCGACAAGAACTATGGCTACACCTTC. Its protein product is CASSSDKNYGYTF.

CDR3 coding DNA: TGTGCCAGCAGCCCCGGACTAGCCCCCGTGGGCTACGAGCAGTACTTC. Translated, it gives CASSPGLAPVGYEQYF. The V gene is TRBV11-2, the J gene TRBJ2-7; 8 bases are shared with TRBD2. This CDR3 is 16 amino acids long. Trimming took 5 bases from V and 3 from J; bases not matched to a gene: 12. The germline V gene has CDR1 SGHAT and CDR2 FQNNGV.

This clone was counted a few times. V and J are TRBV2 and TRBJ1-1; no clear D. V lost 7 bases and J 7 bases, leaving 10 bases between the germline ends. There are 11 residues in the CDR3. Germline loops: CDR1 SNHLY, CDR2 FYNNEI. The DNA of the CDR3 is TGTGCCAGCACTATCAAGCTTGAAGCTTTCTTT. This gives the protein CASTIKLEAFF. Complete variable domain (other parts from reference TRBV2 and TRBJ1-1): EPEVTQTPSHQVTQMGQEVILRCVPISNHLYFYWYRQILGQKVEFLVSFYNNEISEKSEIFDDQFSVERPDGSNFTLKIRSTKLEDSAMYFCASTIKLEAFFGQGTRLTVV.

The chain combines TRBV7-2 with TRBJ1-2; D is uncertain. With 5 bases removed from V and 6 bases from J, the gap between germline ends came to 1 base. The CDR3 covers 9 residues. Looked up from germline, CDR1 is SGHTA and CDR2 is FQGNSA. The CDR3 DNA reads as TGTGCCAGCAGCCATGGCTACACCTTC. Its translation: CASSHGYTF.

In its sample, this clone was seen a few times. The CDR3 DNA is TGTGCCAGTAGTATAGGAGACAGCTTTTACAATGAGCAGTTCTTC. It translates to CASSIGDSFYNEQFF. This chain joins TRBV19 and TRBJ2-1; TRBD1 might be the D (5 bases). Germline lookup yields CDR1 LNHDA and CDR2 SQIVND (reference sequence). V lost 1 base and J lost 4, with 11 bases in between. The CDR3 has 15 amino acids.

This chain's CDR3 is CASSRDREQPQHF. CDR3 DNA sequence: TGTGCCAGCTCCCGGGACAGGGAACAGCCCCAGCATTTT. The chain joins TRBV18 to TRBJ1-5; 9 bases map to TRBD1. The CDR3 is 13 amino acids. V trimming: 6 bases; J trimming: 7 bases; junction bases outside the gene matches: 4. CDR1 is KGHSH and CDR2 is LQKENI in the germline V gene. Using reference TRBV18 and TRBJ1-5 for the parts outside the CDR3, the full variable domain is NAGVMQNPRHLVRRRGQEARLRCSPMKGHSHVYWYRQLPEEGLKFMVYLQKENIIDESGMPKERFSAEFPKEGPSILRIQQVVRGDSAAYFCASSRDREQPQHFGDGTRLSIL.

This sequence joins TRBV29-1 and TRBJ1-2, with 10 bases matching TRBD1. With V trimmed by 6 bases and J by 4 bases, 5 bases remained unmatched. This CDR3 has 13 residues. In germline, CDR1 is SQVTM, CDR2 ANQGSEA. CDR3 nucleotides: TGCAGCGTCCGGGACAGGGGCCGCTATGGCTACACCTTC. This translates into CSVRDRGRYGYTF.

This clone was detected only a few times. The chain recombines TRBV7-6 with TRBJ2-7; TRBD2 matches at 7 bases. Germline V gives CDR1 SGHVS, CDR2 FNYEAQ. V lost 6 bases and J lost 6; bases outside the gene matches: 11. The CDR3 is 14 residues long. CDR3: CASSPSYGGSEQYF. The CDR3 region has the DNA TGTGCCAGCAGTCCCAGCTACGGGGGGTCCGAGCAGTACTTC.

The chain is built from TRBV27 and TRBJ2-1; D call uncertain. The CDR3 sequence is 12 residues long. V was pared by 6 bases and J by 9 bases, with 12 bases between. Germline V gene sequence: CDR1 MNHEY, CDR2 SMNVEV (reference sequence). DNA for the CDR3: TGTGCCAGCAGCCTTCAAGATAGTGAGCAGTTCTTC. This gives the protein CASSLQDSEQFF.

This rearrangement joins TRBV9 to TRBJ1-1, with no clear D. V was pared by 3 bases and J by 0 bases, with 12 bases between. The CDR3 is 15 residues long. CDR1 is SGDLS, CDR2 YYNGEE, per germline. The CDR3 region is CASSALRTLNTEAFF. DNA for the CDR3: TGTGCCAGCAGCGCTCTTCGGACTTTGAACACTGAAGCTTTCTTT.

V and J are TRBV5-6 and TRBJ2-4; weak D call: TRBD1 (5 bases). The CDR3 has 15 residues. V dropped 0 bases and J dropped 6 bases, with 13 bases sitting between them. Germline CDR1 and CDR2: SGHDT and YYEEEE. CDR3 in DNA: TGTGCCAGCAGCTTGGGTTGGCAGGGCGGAAACATTCAGTACTTC. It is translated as CASSLGWQGGNIQYF.

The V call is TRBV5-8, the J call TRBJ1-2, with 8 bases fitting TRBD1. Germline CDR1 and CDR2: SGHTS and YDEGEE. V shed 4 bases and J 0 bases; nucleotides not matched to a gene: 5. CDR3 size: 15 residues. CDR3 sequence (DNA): TGTGCCAGCAGCCCCGGACAGGGAACTAACTATGGCTACACCTTC. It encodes CASSPGQGTNYGYTF.